The 8 T cell receptor beta chains reported below all come from one sample, sequenced in a study of shared clonotypes between healthy human individuals. Profiling relied on immunoSEQ multiplex PCR, and the TCRdb table lists in-frame clones only, not all of them. The data contain about 1.5 million clones, nearly 99% of them singletons. Sequencing used naive CD4+ T cells sorted from blood. Subset reported: CD45RA+ positively selected. Receptors were obtained from a man aged 25-40 years in good health.

The V gene is TRBV5-5, the J gene TRBJ1-5, with 7 bases matching TRBD1. The J segment lost 5 bases and the V segment lost 4 bases, leaving 9 bases of the junction unmatched. The CDR3 is 15 amino acids. Germline V gene sequence: CDR1 SGHKS, CDR2 YYEKEE (reference sequence). The CDR3 DNA follows: TGTGCCAGCAGCCCCGGGGACAGTCCGTATCAGCCCCAGCATTTT. It yields the protein CASSPGDSPYQPQHF.

The chain employs TRBV4-3 and TRBJ2-1, with 10 bases identical to TRBD2. In germline, CDR1 is LGHNA, CDR2 YSLEER. With 1 base clipped from V and 4 bases from J, the junction kept 7 bases outside the gene matches. The CDR3 is made up of 17 amino acids. CDR3 sequence: CASSQGLAGVVYNEQFF. The CDR3 DNA reads as TGCGCCAGCAGCCAAGGGCTAGCGGGAGTAGTTTACAATGAGCAGTTCTTC.

J is TRBJ2-7 and V is TRBV28, with D perhaps matching TRBD2 (6 bases). This CDR3 has 15 residues. With 4 bases removed from V and 2 bases from J, the gap between germline ends came to 15 bases. Germline V gene data show CDR1 as MDHEN and CDR2 as SYDVKM. In DNA form, the CDR3 reads TGTGCCAGCAGTTCGCGTGAGCGGGCCACCTACGAGCAGTACTTC. It encodes CASSSRERATYEQYF.

The chain has TRBV6-5 and TRBJ1-2; 8 positions agree with TRBD1. V lost 6 bases to trimming and J lost 4 bases; unmatched junction nucleotides: 4. The germline V gene has CDR1 MNHEY and CDR2 SVGAGI. The CDR3 loop spans 13 amino acids. The CDR3 reads CASSRGLAYGYTF. The DNA of the CDR3 is TGTGCCAGCAGCAGGGGGCTCGCCTATGGCTACACCTTC.

V is TRBV6-6 and J is TRBJ2-1, with 9 bases lining up with TRBD1. The CDR3 runs 16 residues. With 2 bases clipped from V and 5 bases from J, the junction kept 7 bases outside the gene matches. CDR1 and CDR2 (germline): MNHNY, SVGAGI (reference sequence). CDR3 sequence reads: CASSYPGQGKHNEQFF. CDR3 DNA sequence: TGTGCCAGCAGTTACCCGGGACAGGGTAAGCACAATGAGCAGTTCTTC.

V is TRBV19 and J is TRBJ2-7; a possible D gene is TRBD1 (6 bases). This CDR3 is built from 14 residues. Germline V lookup: CDR1 LNHDA, CDR2 SQIVND (reference sequence). Trimming took off 4 bases at V and 3 bases at J, with 13 bases between the two ends. The CDR3 sequence: CASSRSGHNYEQYF. The CDR3 DNA sequence: TGTGCCAGTAGTAGATCGGGACACAACTACGAGCAGTACTTC.

This clone was counted a single time. V usage is TRBV5-3 and J usage is TRBJ2-1; D is possibly TRBD2 (6 bases). TRBV5-3 is an ORF for which the function is uncertain. The V and J ends lost 1 base and 6 bases respectively, with 20 bases between them. The CDR3 totals 17 residues. CDR3 in DNA: TGTGCCAGAAGCTTGAGTCACCCGGGAGAAAGGTGCAATGAGCAGTTCTTC. As protein: CARSLSHPGERCNEQFF.

DNA for the CDR3: TGCGCCAGCAGCTTGTTTGCGGGAGCTCCCCCGGAGACCCAGTACTTC. Protein sequence: CASSLFAGAPPETQYF. This chain joins TRBV5-1 and TRBJ2-5; 7 bases are shared with TRBD2. V trimming: 1 base; J trimming: 5 bases; junction bases outside the gene matches: 11. The germline gives CDR1 SGHRS, CDR2 YFSETQ. There are 16 residues in the CDR3.